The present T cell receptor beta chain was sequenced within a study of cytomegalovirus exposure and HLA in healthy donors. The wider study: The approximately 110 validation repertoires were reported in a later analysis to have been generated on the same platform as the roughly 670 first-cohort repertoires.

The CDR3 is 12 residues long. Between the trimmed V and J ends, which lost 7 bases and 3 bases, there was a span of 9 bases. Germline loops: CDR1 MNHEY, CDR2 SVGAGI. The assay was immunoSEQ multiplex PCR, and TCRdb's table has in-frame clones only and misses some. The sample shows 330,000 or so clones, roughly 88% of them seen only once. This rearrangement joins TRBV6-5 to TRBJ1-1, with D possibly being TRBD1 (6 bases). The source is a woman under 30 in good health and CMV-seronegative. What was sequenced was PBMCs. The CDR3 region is CASTRGDTEAFF. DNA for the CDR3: TGTGCCAGCACCAGGGGTGACACTGAAGCTTTCTTT.